This T cell receptor (beta chain) was identified in a study of neurological immune-mediated disorders. Across the whole study: Multiple sclerosis patients (n of about 34) included some 31 with relapsing-remitting and 3 with secondary progressive disease. General study findings and limits: A possible signature was seen in one related-CDR3 cluster, into which phylogenetic grouping placed the repertoires of 18 of 34 multiple sclerosis patients.

The cDNA was generated through 5'RACE incorporating 10-nucleotide random UMIs. A single run covered 15-18 subjects with over 170 million TCR-beta sequences. TCRdb processed the 5' RACE reads anew with MiXCR; each CDR3 protein has one entry. The data show about 70,000 distinct CDR3 sequences, roughly 3.1% seen once. In germline, CDR1 is KGHDR, CDR2 SFDVKD. V shed 4 bases and J shed 6 bases, with 12 bases lying between them. This CDR3 comprises 14 residues. This clonotype was observed many times. Its antigen is as yet unknown. The sequencing sample was made of PBMCs. This chain joins TRBV24-1 and TRBJ2-1, with a weak D call TRBD2 (6 bases). The receptor's source is a woman in her forties or fifties with multiple sclerosis. The CDR3 coding sequence is TGTGCCACCAGTGACCCGGGACTCCTCAATGAGCAGTTCTTC. Its translation is CATSDPGLLNEQFF.